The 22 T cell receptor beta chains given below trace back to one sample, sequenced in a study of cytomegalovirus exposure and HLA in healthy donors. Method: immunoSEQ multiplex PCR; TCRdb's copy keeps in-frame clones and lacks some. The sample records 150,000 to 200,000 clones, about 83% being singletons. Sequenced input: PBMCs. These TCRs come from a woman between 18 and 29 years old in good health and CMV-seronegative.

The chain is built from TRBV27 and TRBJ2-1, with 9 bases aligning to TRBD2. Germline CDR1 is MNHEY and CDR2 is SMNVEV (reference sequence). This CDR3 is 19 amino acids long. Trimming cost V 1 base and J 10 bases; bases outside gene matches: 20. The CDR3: CASSLYPRGGAPENHEQFF. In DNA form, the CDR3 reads TGTGCCAGCAGTTTATATCCCCGCGGGGGGGCGCCCGAAAACCACGAGCAGTTCTTC.

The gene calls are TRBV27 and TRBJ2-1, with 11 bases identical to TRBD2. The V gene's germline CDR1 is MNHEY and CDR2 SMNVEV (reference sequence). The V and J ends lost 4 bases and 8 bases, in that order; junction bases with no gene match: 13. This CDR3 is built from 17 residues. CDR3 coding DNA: TGTGCCAGCAGTTACCTCGATACTAGCGGGAGTAACTATGAGCAGTTCTTC. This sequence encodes CASSYLDTSGSNYEQFF.

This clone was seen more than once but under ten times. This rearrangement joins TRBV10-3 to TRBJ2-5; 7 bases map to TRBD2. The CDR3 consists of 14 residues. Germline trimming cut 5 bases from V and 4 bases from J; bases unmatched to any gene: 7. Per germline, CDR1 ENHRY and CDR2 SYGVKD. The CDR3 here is CAISLAGVGETQYF. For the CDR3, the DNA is TGTGCCATCAGTCTCGCGGGGGTAGGAGAGACCCAGTACTTC.

CDR3: CASSGGGSVYGYTF. Here the CDR3 DNA reads TGTGCCAGCAGTGGGGGGGGGTCGGTCTATGGCTACACCTTC. This chain joins TRBV25-1 and TRBJ1-2, with a possible D match to TRBD1 (5 bases). CDR1 MGHDK and CDR2 SYGVNS come from the germline V gene. The CDR3 has 14 residues. Trimming cost V 4 bases and J 4 bases, with 13 bases left between them.

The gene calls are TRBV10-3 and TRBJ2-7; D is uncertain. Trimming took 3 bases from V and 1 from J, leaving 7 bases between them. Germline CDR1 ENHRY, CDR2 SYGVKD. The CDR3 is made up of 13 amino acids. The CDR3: CAISEGGSYEQYF. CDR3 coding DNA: TGTGCCATCAGTGAAGGCGGATCCTACGAGCAGTACTTC.

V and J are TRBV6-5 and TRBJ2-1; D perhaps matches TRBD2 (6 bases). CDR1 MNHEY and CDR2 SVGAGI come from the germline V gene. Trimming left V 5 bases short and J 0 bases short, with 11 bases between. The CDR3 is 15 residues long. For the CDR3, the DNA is TGTGCCAGCAGTCCTCAGACTAGCTCCTACAATGAGCAGTTCTTC. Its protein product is CASSPQTSSYNEQFF.

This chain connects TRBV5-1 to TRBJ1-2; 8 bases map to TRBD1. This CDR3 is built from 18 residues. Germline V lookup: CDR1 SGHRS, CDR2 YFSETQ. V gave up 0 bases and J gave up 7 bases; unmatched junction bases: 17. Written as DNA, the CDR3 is TGCGCCAGCAGCTTGGGGCAGGGGGCGGAAGCTTATATTCGTGGCTACACCTTC. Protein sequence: CASSLGQGAEAYIRGYTF.

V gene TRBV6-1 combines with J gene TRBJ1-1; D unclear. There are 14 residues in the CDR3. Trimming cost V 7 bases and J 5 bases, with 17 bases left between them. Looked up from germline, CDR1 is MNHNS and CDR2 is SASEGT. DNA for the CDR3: TGTGCCAGCACCAAAGGGAGTGGACTTACTGAAGCTTTCTTT. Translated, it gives CASTKGSGLTEAFF.

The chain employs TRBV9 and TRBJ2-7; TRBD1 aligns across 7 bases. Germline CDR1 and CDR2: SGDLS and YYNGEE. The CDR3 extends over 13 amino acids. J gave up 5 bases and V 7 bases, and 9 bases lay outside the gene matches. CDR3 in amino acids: CASGTGAANEQYF. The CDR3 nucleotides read TGTGCCAGCGGAACAGGGGCGGCCAACGAGCAGTACTTC. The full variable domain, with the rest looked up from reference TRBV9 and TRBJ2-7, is DSGVTQTPKHLITATGQRVTLRCSPRSGDLSVYWYQQSLDQGLQFLIQYYNGEERAKGNILERFSAQQFPDLHSELNLSSLELGDSALYFCASGTGAANEQYFGPGTRLTVT.

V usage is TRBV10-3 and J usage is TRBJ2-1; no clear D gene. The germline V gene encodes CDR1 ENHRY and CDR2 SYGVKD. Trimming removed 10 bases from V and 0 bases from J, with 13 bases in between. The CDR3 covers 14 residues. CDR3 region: CATTLTVSYNEQFF. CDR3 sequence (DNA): TGTGCCACCACCCTAACCGTCTCCTACAATGAGCAGTTCTTC.

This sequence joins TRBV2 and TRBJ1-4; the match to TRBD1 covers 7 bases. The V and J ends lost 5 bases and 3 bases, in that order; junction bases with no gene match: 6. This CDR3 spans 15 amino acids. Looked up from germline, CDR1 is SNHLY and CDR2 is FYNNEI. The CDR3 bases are TGTGCCAGCAGTAGACAGGGCTTGGCTAATGAAAAACTGTTTTTT. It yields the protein CASSRQGLANEKLFF. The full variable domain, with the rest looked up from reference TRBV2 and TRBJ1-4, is EPEVTQTPSHQVTQMGQEVILRCVPISNHLYFYWYRQILGQKVEFLVSFYNNEISEKSEIFDDQFSVERPDGSNFTLKIRSTKLEDSAMYFCASSRQGLANEKLFFGSGTQLSVL.

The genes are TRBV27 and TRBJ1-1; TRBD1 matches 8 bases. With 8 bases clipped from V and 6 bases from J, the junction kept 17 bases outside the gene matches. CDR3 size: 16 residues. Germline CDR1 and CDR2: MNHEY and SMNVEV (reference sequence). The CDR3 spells CASHAPPGGVRAEAFF. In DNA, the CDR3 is TGTGCCAGCCACGCACCGCCAGGGGGCGTGAGGGCTGAAGCTTTCTTT.

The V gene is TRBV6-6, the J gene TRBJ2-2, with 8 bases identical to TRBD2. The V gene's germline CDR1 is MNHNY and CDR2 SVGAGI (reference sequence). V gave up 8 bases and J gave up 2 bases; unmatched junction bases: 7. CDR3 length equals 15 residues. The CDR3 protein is CASAPGLGNTGELFF. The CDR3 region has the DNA TGTGCCAGCGCCCCGGGACTAGGTAACACCGGGGAGCTGTTTTTT.

CDR3 in amino acids: CASSWGQDSYEQYF. DNA for the CDR3: TGTGCCAGCAGCTGGGGACAGGACTCCTACGAGCAGTACTTC. V is TRBV7-9 and J is TRBJ2-7, with TRBD1 matching 8 bases. Trimming at V came to 4 bases and at J to 0 bases, leaving 2 bases not matched to a gene. The CDR3 totals 14 residues. CDR1 and CDR2 (germline): SEHNR, FQNEAQ (reference sequence).

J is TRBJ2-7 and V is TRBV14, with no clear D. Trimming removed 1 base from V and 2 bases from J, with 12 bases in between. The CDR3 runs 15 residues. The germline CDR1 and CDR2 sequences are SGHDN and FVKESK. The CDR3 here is CASSQVRNGAYEQYF. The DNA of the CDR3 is TGTGCCAGCAGCCAAGTAAGGAACGGAGCCTACGAGCAGTACTTC.

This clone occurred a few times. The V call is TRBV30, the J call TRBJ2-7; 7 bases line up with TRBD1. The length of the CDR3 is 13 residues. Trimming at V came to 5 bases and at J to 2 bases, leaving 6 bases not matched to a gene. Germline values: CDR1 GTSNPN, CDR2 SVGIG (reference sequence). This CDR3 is CAWSLGTAYEQYF. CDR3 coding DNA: TGTGCCTGGTCCCTCGGGACAGCCTACGAGCAGTACTTC.

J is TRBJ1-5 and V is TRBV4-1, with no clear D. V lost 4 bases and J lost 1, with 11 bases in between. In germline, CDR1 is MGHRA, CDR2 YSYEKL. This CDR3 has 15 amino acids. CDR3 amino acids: CASSLQPGSNQPQHF. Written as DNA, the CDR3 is TGCGCCAGCAGCCTTCAGCCGGGGAGCAATCAGCCCCAGCATTTT.

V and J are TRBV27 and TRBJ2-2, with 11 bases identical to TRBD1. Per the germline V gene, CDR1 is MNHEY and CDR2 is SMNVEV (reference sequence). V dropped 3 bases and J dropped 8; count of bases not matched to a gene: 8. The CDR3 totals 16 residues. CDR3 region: CASSLLGTGGRGELFF. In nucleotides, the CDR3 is TGTGCCAGCAGTTTGCTTGGGACAGGGGGTAGAGGGGAGCTGTTTTTT.

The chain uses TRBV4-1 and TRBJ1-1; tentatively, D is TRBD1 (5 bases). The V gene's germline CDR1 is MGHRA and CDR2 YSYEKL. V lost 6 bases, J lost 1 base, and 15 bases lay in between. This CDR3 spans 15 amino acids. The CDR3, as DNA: TGCGCCAGCAGTCGGAAGTACACAGGGAACACTGAAGCTTTCTTT. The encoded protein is CASSRKYTGNTEAFF.

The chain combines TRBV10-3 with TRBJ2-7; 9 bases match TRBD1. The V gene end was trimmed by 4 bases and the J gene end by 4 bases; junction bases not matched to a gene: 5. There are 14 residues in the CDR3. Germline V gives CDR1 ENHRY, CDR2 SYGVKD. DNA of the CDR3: TGTGCCATCAGTGCCGGGACAGGGTCTTACGAGCAGTACTTC. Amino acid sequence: CAISAGTGSYEQYF.

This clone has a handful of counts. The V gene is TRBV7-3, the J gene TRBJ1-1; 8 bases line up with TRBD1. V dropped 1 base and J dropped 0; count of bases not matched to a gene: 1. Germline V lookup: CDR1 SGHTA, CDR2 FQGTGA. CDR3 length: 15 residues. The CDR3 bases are TGTGCCAGCAGCTTAAGGACAGGGATGAACACTGAAGCTTTCTTT. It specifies CASSLRTGMNTEAFF.

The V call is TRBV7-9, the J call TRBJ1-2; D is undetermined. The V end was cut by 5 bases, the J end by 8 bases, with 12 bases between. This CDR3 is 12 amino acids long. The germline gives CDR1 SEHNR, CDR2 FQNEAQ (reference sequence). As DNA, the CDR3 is TGTGCCAGCAGCCCATCTTCCCTAGGCTACACCTTC. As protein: CASSPSSLGYTF.